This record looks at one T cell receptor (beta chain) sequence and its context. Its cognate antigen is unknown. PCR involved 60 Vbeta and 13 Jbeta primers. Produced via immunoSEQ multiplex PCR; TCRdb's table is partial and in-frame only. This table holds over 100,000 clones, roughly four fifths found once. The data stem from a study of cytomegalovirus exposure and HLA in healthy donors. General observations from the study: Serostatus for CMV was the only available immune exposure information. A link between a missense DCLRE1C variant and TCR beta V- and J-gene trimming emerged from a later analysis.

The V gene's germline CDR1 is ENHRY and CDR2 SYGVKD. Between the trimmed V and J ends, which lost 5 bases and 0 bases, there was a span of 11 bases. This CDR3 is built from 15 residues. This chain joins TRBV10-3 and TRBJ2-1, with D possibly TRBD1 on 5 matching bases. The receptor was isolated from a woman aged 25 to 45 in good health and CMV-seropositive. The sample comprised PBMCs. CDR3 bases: TGTGCCATCAGTACCGACAGCAGCTCCTACAATGAGCAGTTCTTC. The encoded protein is CAISTDSSSYNEQFF.